The T cell receptor (beta chain) under discussion was sequenced for a study of shared clonotypes between healthy human individuals. Clones were read by immunoSEQ multiplex PCR, and TCRdb kept only the in-frame ones, dropping some. The repertoire has under 600,000 clones, around 79% of them found once; the top ten carry around 12%. The germline V gene has CDR1 SGDLS and CDR2 YYNGEE. The trim removed 0 bases at V and 3 bases at J, leaving 6 bases unmatched. The length of the CDR3 is 17 residues. Sequenced input: PBMCs. The V gene is TRBV9, the J gene TRBJ2-7, with TRBD2 matching over 13 bases. The receptor was derived from a woman aged 40 to 55 in good health. Some clones in this sample may be carry-over from other donors' samples. The CDR3 coding sequence is TGTGCCAGCAGCGTAGGGGGACTAGCGGGGCCCTTCTACGAGCAGTACTTC. Its translation is CASSVGGLAGPFYEQYF.